The rows below give T cell receptor beta chains drawn from one sample of a study of identical twins. TCRdb reprocessed the 5' RACE reads with MiXCR, giving one entry per CDR3 protein. This sample has a few hundred thousand distinct CDR3 sequences, with about 10% found just once. Sequencing used naive T cells sorted from blood. Receptors originate from a woman aged 45-65 years in good health. The CDR3 runs from the conserved cysteine through the conserved F or W. Each record gives: J gene, D gene, V gene, clone size, CDR3 protein, CDR3 DNA. The D gene is left open where the match is weak. For some rows the clone size is stated as once, few or many, or as a class when expanded; others skip it.

j_gene: TRBJ1-2
d_gene: TRBD1
v_gene: TRBV20-1
abundance: -
CDR3aa: CSAARGQGRNYGYTF
CDR3nt: TGCAGTGCGGCTCGGGGACAGGGACGTAACTATGGCTACACCTTC

j_gene: TRBJ2-3
d_gene: -
v_gene: TRBV11-3
abundance: many
CDR3aa: CASSLGPTDTQYF
CDR3nt: TGTGCCAGCAGCTTGGGGCCAACAGATACGCAGTATTTT

j_gene: TRBJ2-1
d_gene: -
v_gene: TRBV10-3
abundance: -
CDR3aa: CAISPRGNEQFF
CDR3nt: TGTGCCATCAGCCCTCGGGGCAATGAGCAGTTCTTC

j_gene: TRBJ2-3
d_gene: -
v_gene: TRBV11-3
abundance: many
CDR3aa: CASSLKRQATQYF
CDR3nt: TGTGCCAGCAGCTTAAAGCGACAGGCTACGCAGTATTTT

j_gene: TRBJ1-5
d_gene: TRBD1
v_gene: TRBV20-1
abundance: few
CDR3aa: CSARGQGVGNQPQHF
CDR3nt: TGCAGTGCTAGAGGACAGGGGGTAGGAAATCAGCCCCAGCATTTT

j_gene: TRBJ1-2
d_gene: -
v_gene: TRBV3-1
abundance: -
CDR3aa: CASSQKGWQDYGYTF
CDR3nt: TGTGCCAGCAGCCAAAAGGGATGGCAGGACTATGGCTACACCTTC

j_gene: TRBJ2-7
d_gene: -
v_gene: TRBV4-1
abundance: many
CDR3aa: CASSQVGGNSYEQYF
CDR3nt: TGCGCCAGCAGCCAAGTGGGGGGCAATTCCTACGAGCAGTACTTC

j_gene: TRBJ2-2
d_gene: -
v_gene: TRBV11-2
abundance: few
CDR3aa: CASSLFPEPNTGELFF
CDR3nt: TGTGCCAGCAGCTTATTTCCGGAACCGAACACCGGGGAGCTGTTTTTT

j_gene: TRBJ2-1
d_gene: TRBD2
v_gene: TRBV11-2
abundance: -
CDR3aa: CASSLVTGRAWFGNEQFF
CDR3nt: TGTGCCAGCAGCTTAGTGACCGGGAGGGCCTGGTTTGGGAATGAGCAGTTCTTC

j_gene: TRBJ2-2
d_gene: -
v_gene: TRBV20-1
abundance: -
CDR3aa: CSAAPGRRVTGELFF
CDR3nt: TGCAGTGCAGCCCCGGGGCGGAGGGTCACCGGGGAGCTGTTTTTT

j_gene: TRBJ2-3
d_gene: -
v_gene: TRBV11-2
abundance: -
CDR3aa: CASSGRTRTTDTQYF
CDR3nt: TGTGCCAGCAGCGGAAGGACAAGGACCACAGATACGCAGTATTTT

j_gene: TRBJ2-3
d_gene: TRBD2
v_gene: TRBV12-3/TRBV12-4
abundance: many
CDR3aa: CASSLAGSGREGADTQYF
CDR3nt: TGTGCCAGCAGTTTAGCCGGTAGTGGGCGGGAGGGCGCAGATACGCAGTATTTT

j_gene: TRBJ2-5
d_gene: TRBD2
v_gene: TRBV3-1
abundance: few
CDR3aa: CASSREDQETQYF
CDR3nt: TGTGCCAGCAGTCGGGAGGACCAAGAGACCCAGTACTTC

j_gene: TRBJ1-1
d_gene: -
v_gene: TRBV6-4
abundance: few
CDR3aa: CASSDSSRNTEAFF
CDR3nt: TGTGCCAGCAGTGACTCATCTAGGAACACTGAAGCTTTCTTT

j_gene: TRBJ1-1
d_gene: TRBD1
v_gene: TRBV6-5
abundance: few
CDR3aa: CASSSTGVLNTEAFF
CDR3nt: TGTGCCAGCAGTTCTACAGGGGTCTTGAACACTGAAGCTTTCTTT

j_gene: TRBJ2-3
d_gene: TRBD2
v_gene: TRBV3-1
abundance: many
CDR3aa: CASSPRGGSSNTQYF
CDR3nt: TGTGCCAGCAGCCCCCGGGGCGGGAGCTCCAATACGCAGTATTTT

j_gene: TRBJ2-1
d_gene: -
v_gene: TRBV5-1
abundance: many
CDR3aa: CASSLLDSRNNEQFF
CDR3nt: TGCGCCAGCAGCTTACTGGATTCCAGGAACAATGAGCAGTTCTTC

j_gene: TRBJ2-1
d_gene: -
v_gene: TRBV6-5
abundance: few
CDR3aa: CASHQLPSPGRGQFF
CDR3nt: TGTGCCAGCCACCAACTCCCATCGCCCGGGCGGGGGCAGTTCTTC

j_gene: TRBJ2-2
d_gene: -
v_gene: TRBV6-5
abundance: -
CDR3aa: CASRTPWTVTGELFF
CDR3nt: TGTGCCAGCAGGACCCCCTGGACGGTCACCGGGGAGCTGTTTTTT

j_gene: TRBJ2-3
d_gene: TRBD1
v_gene: TRBV20-1
abundance: many
CDR3aa: CSARPGTGGLSTDTQYF
CDR3nt: TGCAGTGCTAGGCCCGGGACAGGGGGTCTTTCCACAGATACGCAGTATTTT

j_gene: TRBJ2-7
d_gene: TRBD1
v_gene: TRBV5-6
abundance: many
CDR3aa: CASSSTGQFSYEQYF
CDR3nt: TGTGCCAGCAGCTCAACGGGACAGTTCTCCTACGAGCAGTACTTC

j_gene: TRBJ2-7
d_gene: -
v_gene: TRBV5-5
abundance: -
CDR3aa: CASRLSGGYEQYF
CDR3nt: TGTGCCAGCAGGCTGAGCGGCGGCTACGAGCAGTACTTC

j_gene: TRBJ2-1
d_gene: TRBD1
v_gene: TRBV4-2
abundance: -
CDR3aa: CASSADRGNEQFF
CDR3nt: TGTGCCAGCAGCGCGGACAGGGGGAATGAGCAGTTCTTC

j_gene: TRBJ2-7
d_gene: -
v_gene: TRBV14
abundance: few
CDR3aa: CASSPAGVVYEQYF
CDR3nt: TGTGCCAGCAGCCCAGCAGGGGTGGTTTACGAGCAGTACTTC

j_gene: TRBJ2-3
d_gene: -
v_gene: TRBV12-3/TRBV12-4
abundance: -
CDR3aa: CASSLTAGRRKNTQYF
CDR3nt: TGTGCCAGCAGTTTAACTGCGGGGCGAAGGAAAAATACGCAGTATTTT

j_gene: TRBJ1-1
d_gene: TRBD1
v_gene: TRBV5-1
abundance: -
CDR3aa: CASSLSQGGNTEAFF
CDR3nt: TGCGCCAGCAGCTTGAGCCAGGGGGGGAACACTGAAGCTTTCTTT

j_gene: TRBJ2-7
d_gene: -
v_gene: TRBV4-1
abundance: few
CDR3aa: CASSQPDSIYEQYF
CDR3nt: TGCGCCAGCAGCCAACCGGACAGTATATACGAGCAGTACTTC

j_gene: TRBJ2-5
d_gene: TRBD2
v_gene: TRBV12-3/TRBV12-4
abundance: -
CDR3aa: CASSLGGAPRETQYF
CDR3nt: TGTGCCAGCAGTTTGGGAGGGGCACCAAGGGAAACCCAGTACTTC

j_gene: TRBJ2-6
d_gene: -
v_gene: TRBV29-1
abundance: -
CDR3aa: CSVLSFGANVLTF
CDR3nt: TGCAGCGTTCTATCATTTGGGGCCAACGTCCTGACTTTC

j_gene: TRBJ2-5
d_gene: -
v_gene: TRBV21-1
abundance: few
CDR3aa: CASSKDRRGGPPLEEWPYQETQYF
CDR3nt: TGTGCCAGCAGCAAAGATAGACGGGGGGGGCCCCCCTTAGAGGAATGGCCGTACCAAGAGACCCAGTACTTC

j_gene: TRBJ2-7
d_gene: TRBD2
v_gene: TRBV5-1
abundance: -
CDR3aa: CASSSASGEQYF
CDR3nt: TGCGCCAGCAGCTCAGCTAGCGGTGAGCAGTACTTC

j_gene: TRBJ1-2
d_gene: TRBD1
v_gene: TRBV29-1
abundance: -
CDR3aa: CSANRGQGYTF
CDR3nt: TGCAGCGCTAACAGGGGGCAAGGCTACACCTTC

j_gene: TRBJ1-1
d_gene: -
v_gene: TRBV11-2
abundance: few
CDR3aa: CASRNRTPEAFF
CDR3nt: TGTGCCAGCAGGAATAGGACACCTGAAGCTTTCTTT

j_gene: TRBJ2-7
d_gene: TRBD2
v_gene: TRBV12-3/TRBV12-4
abundance: many
CDR3aa: CASSQRGPAREQYF
CDR3nt: TGTGCCAGCAGTCAGCGGGGGCCGGCTCGGGAGCAGTACTTC

j_gene: TRBJ1-3
d_gene: TRBD1
v_gene: TRBV25-1
abundance: many
CDR3aa: CASSEDRGMGNTIYF
CDR3nt: TGTGCCAGCAGTGAGGACAGGGGAATGGGAAACACCATATATTTT

j_gene: TRBJ2-2
d_gene: TRBD1
v_gene: TRBV3-1
abundance: few
CDR3aa: CASRRTGGATGELFF
CDR3nt: TGTGCCAGCAGGCGGACAGGGGGGGCGACCGGGGAGCTGTTTTTT

j_gene: TRBJ2-3
d_gene: TRBD2
v_gene: TRBV10-1
abundance: once
CDR3aa: CASSESGRETQYF
CDR3nt: TGCGCCAGCAGTGAGTCGGGGCGGGAGACGCAGTATTTT

j_gene: TRBJ2-1
d_gene: TRBD1
v_gene: TRBV5-6
abundance: -
CDR3aa: CASSLSGTGSVSEQFF
CDR3nt: TGTGCCAGCAGCTTGTCGGGGACAGGGTCGGTGAGTGAGCAGTTCTTC

j_gene: TRBJ2-1
d_gene: TRBD1
v_gene: TRBV11-2
abundance: -
CDR3aa: CASSPSPPGGTYNEQFF
CDR3nt: TGTGCCAGCAGCCCTAGTCCTCCAGGGGGTACCTACAATGAGCAGTTCTTC

j_gene: TRBJ2-4
d_gene: TRBD1
v_gene: TRBV14
abundance: -
CDR3aa: CASSHLFGQGEENIQYF
CDR3nt: TGTGCCAGCAGCCACCTCTTTGGACAGGGAGAGGAAAACATTCAGTACTTC

j_gene: TRBJ2-1
d_gene: TRBD2
v_gene: TRBV3-1
abundance: -
CDR3aa: CASSMTSGASYNEQFF
CDR3nt: TGTGCCAGCAGCATGACTAGCGGGGCCTCCTACAATGAGCAGTTCTTC